This TCR beta chain came from a study of cytomegalovirus exposure and HLA in healthy donors. Looking at the study overall: The roughly 670 first-cohort repertoires shared a platform with the approximately 120 validation repertoires, as reported in a later analysis. Study-wide results and limits: Altogether, more than 150 TCR beta chains were recorded as cytomegalovirus-associated. The CMV antigen specificity of a few CMV-associated chains was confirmed through in vitro analysis.

The CDR3 spans 15 residues. Germline V CDR1 and CDR2: KGHSH, LQKENI. Trimming removed 3 bases from V and 6 bases from J; junction bases left unmatched: 7. Using immunoSEQ multiplex PCR, the repertoire was profiled, and TCRdb retains in-frame clones only, with some absent. The table records under 300,000 clones, 90% of them present only once. About this clone itself: The antigen remains undetermined.

The sample was PBMCs. The TCR originated in a woman in her late teens or twenties in good health and CMV-seronegative. The rearrangement joins TRBV18 to TRBJ1-2; TRBD1 agrees at 10 bases. Written as DNA, the CDR3 is TGTGCCAGCTCACCCGACGGGACAGGGGCCCATGGCTACACCTTC. It is translated as CASSPDGTGAHGYTF.